This T cell receptor beta chain was documented in a study of blood T cell repertoires in COVID-19. Using immunoSEQ multiplex PCR, the repertoire was profiled, and TCRdb retains in-frame clones only, with some absent. The data contain 280,000 or so clones, around 87% of them singletons. The germline V gene has CDR1 LGHNT and CDR2 FRNRAP. The CDR3 length is 19 residues. The trim removed 0 bases at V and 6 bases at J, leaving 11 bases unmatched. The source of this sequence is a woman between 18 and 30 years old with acute COVID-19. The chain uses TRBV12-5 and TRBJ2-1; 13 bases are shared with TRBD2. Material: PBMCs or T cells enriched from blood (not recorded which). The CDR3 DNA reads as TGTGCTAGTGGTTTGGTACTTGACGGGACTAGCGGGGCACGCAATGAGCAGTTCTTC. This gives the protein CASGLVLDGTSGARNEQFF.